This TCR beta chain was observed in a study of high-grade serous ovarian cancer treatment subgroups. Study information: Mean per sample: around 14,000 reads, around 7,100 unique TCR beta rearrangements. Study results and limitations: Tumors within one patient showed repertoire similarity of roughly 0.11 to 0.8. Spatial context was lost because tumors were sequenced in bulk. TCR relatedness rose with neoantigen level and trended with mutation load.

This CDR3 is 12 amino acids long. CDR1 SGHTA and CDR2 FQGTGA come from the germline V gene. V was shortened by 5 bases and J by 7 bases, with 9 bases between the two germline ends. In the case of this clone: The target antigen is unknown.

Repertoires were generated with immunoSEQ multiplex PCR, while TCRdb's copy carries only in-frame clones and drops some. The sample carries some 2,000 clones, 70% to 85% recorded once. Tumor samples were obtained before definitive surgery or chemotherapy. The sequencing sample was made of tumor tissue. V and J are TRBV7-3 and TRBJ2-1; D gene ambiguous. The source of this sequence is a human donor with high-grade serous ovarian cancer. CDR3 sequence: CASSTSPNEQFF. Here the CDR3 DNA reads TGTGCCAGCAGCACCAGCCCAAATGAGCAGTTCTTC.